This T cell receptor (beta chain) was found in a study of a mutant IDH1 vaccine in newly diagnosed glioma. Study details: Patients were started on vaccination 4-6 weeks after radiotherapy alone, or with temozolomide cycles. Patients got radiotherapy, temozolomide, or both beforehand, and most got both. Notes on the study in general: Immune responses arising from the vaccine appeared in roughly 95% of patients.

The CDR3 sequence is 14 residues long. Trimming cost V 3 bases and J 5 bases, with 13 bases left between them. In germline, CDR1 is SEHNR, CDR2 FQNEAQ (reference sequence). Profiled with immunoSEQ multiplex PCR; TCRdb holds only in-frame clones, not every one. The repertoire holds approximately 35,000 clones, with roughly 90% as singletons. As for this clone: As yet, its antigen is unknown.

Specified time point: week 23, last vaccination. Every single dose of the vaccine, 300 ug of mutant IDH1 20-mer peptide, came with topical imiquimod. Donors' newly diagnosed IDH1-mutant WHO grade 3 or 4 astrocytomas lacked nuclear ATRX. The source is a man aged 40-50 years with glioma. Specimen: PBMCs, collected from a glioma patient whose treatment included an IDH1 peptide vaccine. The chain combines TRBV7-9 with TRBJ2-5; the D is unclear. The CDR3 DNA reads as TGTGCCAGCAGCTTCGTCGAAACTGGGGAGACCCAGTACTTC. Translating gives CASSFVETGETQYF. Full variable domain (rest looked up from reference TRBV7-9 and TRBJ2-5): DTGVSQNPRHKITKRGQNVTFRCDPISEHNRLYWYRQTLGQGPEFLTYFQNEAQLEKSRLLSDRFSAERPKGSFSTLEIQRTEQGDSAMYLCASSFVETGETQYFGPGTRLLVL.